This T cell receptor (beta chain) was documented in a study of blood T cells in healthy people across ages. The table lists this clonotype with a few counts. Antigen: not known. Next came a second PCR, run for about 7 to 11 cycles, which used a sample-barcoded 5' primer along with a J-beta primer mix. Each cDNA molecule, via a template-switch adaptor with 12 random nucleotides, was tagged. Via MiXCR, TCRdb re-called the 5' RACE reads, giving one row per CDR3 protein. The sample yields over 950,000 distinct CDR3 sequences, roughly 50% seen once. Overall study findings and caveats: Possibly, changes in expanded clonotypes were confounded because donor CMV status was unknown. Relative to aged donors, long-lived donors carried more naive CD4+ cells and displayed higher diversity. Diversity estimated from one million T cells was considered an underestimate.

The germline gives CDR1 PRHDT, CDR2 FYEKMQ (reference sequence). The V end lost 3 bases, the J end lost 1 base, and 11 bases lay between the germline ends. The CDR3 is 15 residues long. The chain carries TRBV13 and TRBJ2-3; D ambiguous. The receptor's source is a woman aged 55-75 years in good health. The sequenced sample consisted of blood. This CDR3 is CASSFETGGTDTQYF. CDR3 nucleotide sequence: TGTGCCAGCAGCTTTGAGACTGGTGGCACAGATACGCAGTATTTT.